One sample yielded the 17 T cell receptor beta chains listed below, sequenced in a study of Tregs in tolerant kidney transplant recipients. For these receptors, no antigen is known. Clones were sequenced by immunoSEQ multiplex PCR, and TCRdb holds only the in-frame ones, with some missing. In the table there are 9,500 to 12,000 clones, about 93% of which are singletons. The sequenced sample was Tregs from blood cultured with allogeneic cells, obtained before the transplant. The receptors shown here come from a human patient who received a combined kidney and bone marrow transplant.

This chain joins TRBV4-1 and TRBJ1-1; D is unclear. Germline CDR1 and CDR2: MGHRA and YSYEKL. This CDR3 contains 15 residues. Between the trimmed V and J ends, which lost 0 bases and 4 bases, there was a span of 12 bases. The CDR3 sequence is CASSQDPVFGTEAFF. The CDR3, as DNA: TGCGCCAGCAGCCAAGATCCAGTATTTGGCACTGAAGCTTTCTTT.

The chain employs TRBV5-1 and TRBJ2-3, with TRBD2 matching 13 bases. The V and J ends lost 4 bases and 2 bases, in that order; junction bases with no gene match: 7. Germline V gene lookup returns CDR1 SGHRS and CDR2 YFSETQ. This CDR3 contains 17 residues. The CDR3 sequence is CASSTRLAGGITDTQYF. Here the CDR3 DNA reads TGCGCCAGCAGCACCAGACTAGCGGGGGGAATCACAGATACGCAGTATTTT.

This chain connects TRBV7-9 to TRBJ1-2; no clear D gene. Germline values: CDR1 SEHNR, CDR2 FQNEAQ (reference sequence). This CDR3 comprises 16 residues. V was trimmed by 2 bases and J by 1 base, leaving 14 bases between them. The CDR3 sequence: CASSLYRLRINYGYTF. The CDR3 nucleotides are TGTGCCAGCAGCTTATACCGCCTGAGAATTAACTATGGCTACACCTTC.

The chain employs TRBV6-6 and TRBJ1-1; D call uncertain. In germline, CDR1 is MNHNY, CDR2 SVGAGI (reference sequence). The CDR3 spans 16 residues. The V end lost 2 bases, the J end lost 1 base, and 14 bases lay between the germline ends. The CDR3 bases are TGTGCCAGCAGTTACAAGTTCGGCAGGCCGAACACTGAAGCTTTCTTT. Translating it yields CASSYKFGRPNTEAFF.

The genes are TRBV4-3 and TRBJ1-5, with 7 positions matching TRBD1. This CDR3 has 14 residues. Germline loops: CDR1 LGHNA, CDR2 YSLEER. J was trimmed by 2 bases and V by 4 bases; bases with no gene match: 2. For the CDR3, the DNA is TGCGCCAGCAGCCGAGACAGGGGCAATCAGCCCCAGCATTTT. This sequence encodes CASSRDRGNQPQHF.

The chain employs TRBV6-9 and TRBJ2-7; D uncertain. Trimming shortened V by 3 bases and J by 4 bases, and 13 bases separated the two germline ends. The germline CDR1 and CDR2 sequences are MNHGY and SVAAGI. The length of the CDR3 is 14 residues. The DNA of the CDR3 is TGTGCCAGCAGTTACTTAGGAACAACATACGAGCAGTACTTC. This translates into CASSYLGTTYEQYF.

The CDR3 is CASSIRSRYEQFF. The CDR3 coding sequence is TGTGCCAGTAGTATAAGAAGTAGGTATGAGCAGTTCTTC. This chain links TRBV19 with TRBJ2-1; D call uncertain. The CDR3 spans 13 residues. The germline V and J ends were trimmed by 2 bases and 8 bases, with 10 bases remaining between them. Germline lookup yields CDR1 LNHDA and CDR2 SQIVND (reference sequence).

This chain connects TRBV21-1 to TRBJ2-1; the D call TRBD2 from the table was never checked on the DNA. TRBV21-1 represents a pseudogene. The CDR3 extends over 14 amino acids. The CDR3 protein is CASRPKTRNNEQFF. In nucleotides, the CDR3 is TGTGCCAGCAGGCCGAAAACGCGCAACAATGAGCAGTTCTTC.

The chain combines TRBV14 with TRBJ1-1, with a weak D call TRBD1 (6 bases). The CDR3 has 16 amino acids. Per the germline V gene, CDR1 is SGHDN and CDR2 is FVKESK. V lost 3 bases and J lost 5, with 19 bases in between. The CDR3 protein is CASSQRRSTGLTEAFF. The CDR3 nucleotides read TGTGCCAGCAGCCAGAGGCGTAGCACAGGGTTGACTGAAGCTTTCTTT.

This sequence joins TRBV7-2 and TRBJ2-3; D is unresolved. Germline CDR1 SGHTA, CDR2 FQGNSA. The V end lost 3 bases, the J end lost 5 bases, and 3 bases lay between the germline ends. The CDR3 extends over 11 amino acids. The CDR3 here is CASSFGDTQYF. Written as DNA, the CDR3 is TGTGCCAGCAGCTTTGGAGATACGCAGTATTTT.

The chain is built from TRBV27 and TRBJ1-5; TRBD1 aligns across 7 bases. The CDR3 contains 14 residues. Per germline, CDR1 MNHEY and CDR2 SMNVEV (reference sequence). After removal of 3 bases from V and 6 bases from J, the junction contained 5 bases not matched to a gene. The CDR3 here is CASSLGGGLQPQHF. CDR3 sequence (DNA): TGTGCCAGCAGTTTGGGAGGGGGCCTTCAGCCCCAGCATTTT.

The chain joins TRBV5-4 to TRBJ2-2; D gene uncertain. V lost 2 bases and J lost 7, with 9 bases in between. The germline V gene encodes CDR1 SGHNT and CDR2 YYREEE (reference sequence). The CDR3 contains 13 residues. CDR3 protein: CASSLWVGGELFF. CDR3 nucleotides: TGTGCCAGCAGCTTATGGGTCGGCGGGGAGCTGTTTTTT.

The chain has TRBV30 and TRBJ1-5, with 10 bases fitting TRBD1. With V trimmed by 7 bases and J by 1 base, 1 base remained unmatched. The CDR3 consists of 13 residues. Germline assignment: CDR1 GTSNPN and CDR2 SVGIG (reference sequence). The CDR3 region has the DNA TGTGCCTTGGGACAGGGGAGCAATCAGCCCCAGCATTTT. This sequence encodes CALGQGSNQPQHF.

The chain employs TRBV7-2 and TRBJ2-7; 14 nucleotides agree with TRBD2. J was trimmed by 6 bases and V by 5 bases; bases with no gene match: 9. This CDR3 comprises 16 residues. CDR1 is SGHTA, CDR2 FQGNSA, per germline. The CDR3 sequence: CASSLGGLAGVLEQYF. Here the CDR3 DNA reads TGTGCCAGCAGCCTAGGGGGACTAGCGGGAGTTCTCGAGCAGTACTTC.

The rearrangement links TRBV10-3 to TRBJ2-1; D tentatively reads TRBD1 or TRBD2 (5 bases each). V shed 10 bases and J shed 5 bases, with 9 bases lying between them. Germline CDR1 and CDR2: ENHRY and SYGVKD. The CDR3 runs 11 residues. Here the CDR3 reads CATGRNNEQFF. Here the CDR3 DNA reads TGTGCCACGGGACGGAACAATGAGCAGTTCTTC.

The chain has TRBV11-2 and TRBJ2-3; TRBD2 agrees at 7 bases. The CDR3 contains 18 residues. Losses at the gene ends were 1 base for V and 1 base for J; bases not matched to a gene: 11. CDR1 and CDR2 from the germline V gene are SGHAT and FQNNGV. The CDR3 protein is CASSLGVLLAEGTDTQYF. Here the CDR3 DNA reads TGTGCCAGCAGCTTAGGAGTGCTTCTAGCGGAAGGCACAGATACGCAGTATTTT.

The genes are TRBV30 and TRBJ2-1; D is possibly TRBD2 (6 bases). The CDR3 is 11 residues long. CDR1 and CDR2 (germline): GTSNPN, SVGIG (reference sequence). V was clipped by 0 bases and J by 10 bases, with 7 bases between them. CDR3 nucleotides: TGTGCCTGGAGTGTAAGCGGGGAGCAGTTCTTC. Translation gives CAWSVSGEQFF.